These T cell receptor beta chains were read from a single sample in a study of shared clonotypes between healthy human individuals. The method was immunoSEQ multiplex PCR; TCRdb's version includes in-frame clones alone and lacks a portion of them. The sample gives some 2.1 million clones, around 93% of which show up once; around 1.7% is in the top ten. The sample consisted of naive CD8+ T cells from PBMCs. The receptor set was obtained from a man between 18 and 35 years old in good health. Some clones in this sample may be carry-over from other donors' samples. The CDR3 runs from the conserved cysteine through the conserved F or W. The D gene is left open where the match is weak. Clone size is shown for a subset of rows, as once, few, many or a class of expanded clone.

abundance	d_gene	v_gene	j_gene	CDR3aa	CDR3nt
-	-	TRBV28	TRBJ2-3	CASSFPSLRDWTTDTQYF	TGTGCCAGCAGTTTTCCTAGCTTGCGGGATTGGACCACAGATACGCAGTATTTT
-	-	TRBV7-6	TRBJ2-7	CASSLSRTGGEEQYF	TGTGCCAGCAGCTTATCTCGCACGGGCGGTGAGGAGCAGTACTTC
-	TRBD1	TRBV28	TRBJ2-7	CASSLQTGGWYEQYF	TGTGCCAGCAGTTTACAGACAGGGGGTTGGTACGAGCAGTACTTC
-	-	TRBV14	TRBJ2-5	CASSQGRVQETQYF	TGTGCCAGCAGCCAAGGTCGGGTGCAAGAGACCCAGTACTTC
-	-	TRBV5-5	TRBJ2-7	CASSLWNSLDEQYF	TGTGCCAGCAGCTTGTGGAACAGTCTCGACGAGCAGTACTTC
once	TRBD2	TRBV5-4	TRBJ2-1	CASSLGLADYNEQFF	TGTGCCAGCAGCTTGGGACTAGCGGATTACAATGAGCAGTTCTTC
-	TRBD1	TRBV25-1	TRBJ2-4	CASSEDRVVSGLQYF	TGTGCCAGCAGTGAAGACAGGGTGGTATCGGGGCTTCAGTACTTC
once	-	TRBV2	TRBJ2-1	CASSEVRGANEQFF	TGTGCCAGCAGTGAGGTCAGGGGAGCGAATGAGCAGTTCTTC
-	-	TRBV21-1	TRBJ2-7	CASSYRDRTYEQYF	TGTGCCAGCAGCTACCGGGACAGAACCTACGAGCAGTACTTC
-	TRBD2	TRBV9	TRBJ2-1	CASSTRRGDGRHNEQFF	TGTGCCAGCAGCACCCGACGGGGGGACGGGCGGCACAATGAGCAGTTCTTC
-	-	TRBV9	TRBJ2-1	CASSVARTATYNEQFF	TGTGCCAGCAGCGTAGCGAGGACAGCCACCTACAATGAGCAGTTCTTC
-	-	TRBV5-1	TRBJ1-1	CASSASGDEAFF	TGCGCCAGCAGCGCTTCAGGGGATGAAGCTTTCTTT
once	TRBD2	TRBV2	TRBJ2-1	CASRPKTSGVYNEQFF	TGTGCCAGCAGACCTAAGACTAGCGGGGTGTACAATGAGCAGTTCTTC
-	-	TRBV7-9	TRBJ2-7	CASSLAPPSAEQYF	TGTGCCAGCAGCTTAGCCCCACCCAGCGCCGAGCAGTACTTC
-	TRBD1	TRBV5-1	TRBJ2-7	CASSLRQGTYEQYF	TGCGCCAGCAGCTTGAGACAGGGGACGTACGAGCAGTACTTC
-	-	TRBV4-3	TRBJ2-3	CASSQDSTGSRTDTQYF	TGCGCCAGCAGCCAAGATTCTACCGGGAGTCGAACAGATACGCAGTATTTT
-	TRBD2	TRBV28	TRBJ2-1	CASSLFSGRSYNEQFF	TGTGCCAGCAGTTTGTTTAGCGGGCGCTCCTACAATGAGCAGTTCTTC
-	-	TRBV7-8	TRBJ2-3	CASSLKRGTDTQYF	TGTGCCAGCAGCTTGAAGCGGGGCACAGATACGCAGTATTTT
-	TRBD1	TRBV19	TRBJ2-2	CASSIDTGGSGELFF	TGTGCCAGTAGTATAGATACAGGGGGCTCCGGGGAGCTGTTTTTT
-	-	TRBV10-3	TRBJ2-2	CAISESSDHTGELFF	TGTGCCATCAGTGAGTCATCAGACCACACCGGGGAGCTGTTTTTT
once	TRBD2	TRBV7-9	TRBJ2-7	CASSLPLAGAPNYEQYF	TGTGCCAGCAGCTTACCTCTAGCGGGAGCGCCGAACTACGAGCAGTACTTC
-	-	TRBV7-6	TRBJ2-5	CASSLYRAGPISETQYF	TGTGCCAGCAGCTTATACCGTGCGGGGCCCATCTCAGAGACCCAGTACTTC
-	TRBD2	TRBV7-6	TRBJ2-1	CASSKLAGASYNEQFF	TGTGCCAGCAGCAAACTAGCGGGGGCGTCCTACAATGAGCAGTTCTTC
-	-	TRBV7-6	TRBJ1-2	CASSLVAAIGSNYGYTF	TGTGCCAGCAGCTTAGTAGCGGCCATCGGGTCCAACTATGGCTACACCTTC
-	-	TRBV13	TRBJ2-7	CASSSPLSYEQYF	TGTGCCAGCAGCTCGCCCCTCTCCTACGAGCAGTACTTC
-	-	TRBV11-2	TRBJ2-3	CASSSTRDFPNTDTQYF	TGTGCCAGCAGCTCGACCCGGGACTTCCCAAACACAGATACGCAGTATTTT
once	-	TRBV4-1	TRBJ1-4	CASSQLPTGPNEKLFF	TGCGCCAGCAGCCAACTCCCGACAGGCCCCAATGAAAAACTGTTTTTT
-	-	TRBV7-9	TRBJ2-5	CASSLVFQETQYF	TGTGCCAGCAGCTTAGTCTTCCAAGAGACCCAGTACTTC
once	TRBD2	TRBV9	TRBJ2-1	CASSAATSGSRDEQFF	TGTGCCAGCAGCGCCGCGACTAGCGGGAGTAGAGATGAGCAGTTCTTC
-	-	TRBV7-6	TRBJ1-2	CASSQATGPNYGYTF	TGTGCCAGCAGCCAAGCGACAGGACCAAACTATGGCTACACCTTC
-	-	TRBV11-2	TRBJ2-1	CASSLAATWSPGEQFF	TGTGCCAGCAGCTTAGCGGCGACTTGGTCACCTGGTGAGCAGTTCTTC
-	-	TRBV19	TRBJ1-1	CASSRLNYLNTEAFF	TGTGCCAGTAGTCGCCTTAACTATTTGAACACTGAAGCTTTCTTT
few	-	TRBV5-1	TRBJ1-1	CASSLARVRTTEAFF	TGCGCCAGCAGCTTGGCAAGGGTTCGGACCACTGAAGCTTTCTTT
-	-	TRBV7-9	TRBJ2-3	CASSPERSTDTQYF	TGTGCCAGCAGCCCTGAGAGGAGCACAGATACGCAGTATTTT
-	-	TRBV27	TRBJ2-7	CASSSNYEQYF	TGTGCCAGCAGTTCAAACTACGAGCAGTACTTC
once	TRBD2	TRBV6-5	TRBJ2-1	CASSPGLADEQFF	TGTGCCAGCAGCCCGGGACTAGCGGATGAGCAGTTCTTC
-	-	TRBV6-1	TRBJ2-7	CASSENGPYEQYF	TGTGCCAGCAGTGAGAACGGCCCCTACGAGCAGTACTTC
-	-	TRBV4-2	TRBJ2-7	CASSPGDSGSYEQYF	TGTGCCAGCAGCCCCGGGGATAGCGGCTCCTACGAGCAGTACTTC
-	-	TRBV6-5	TRBJ2-7	CASSYGRGVYEQYF	TGTGCCAGCAGTTATGGCAGGGGGGTATACGAGCAGTACTTC
-	-	TRBV6-9	TRBJ2-7	CASRPDSYEQYF	TGTGCCAGCAGGCCAGACTCCTACGAGCAGTACTTC
-	TRBD1	TRBV29-1	TRBJ1-2	CSAPDRGRPRQGYTF	TGCAGCGCCCCCGACAGGGGGAGACCGAGGCAGGGCTACACCTTC
-	TRBD1	TRBV6-1	TRBJ1-1	CASSERGTGYTEAFF	TGTGCCAGCAGTGAACGAGGGACAGGGTACACTGAAGCTTTCTTT
-	TRBD1	TRBV7-9	TRBJ2-7	CASSPRSTGAGEQYF	TGTGCCAGCAGCCCACGATCGACAGGGGCGGGCGAGCAGTACTTC
-	-	TRBV7-9	TRBJ2-2	CASSPEAGGELFF	TGTGCCAGCAGCCCAGAGGCGGGAGGGGAGCTGTTTTTT
-	-	TRBV2	TRBJ2-4	CASSEGGLGWDQYF	TGTGCCAGCAGTGAAGGCGGGCTTGGGTGGGATCAGTACTTC
-	TRBD1	TRBV4-1	TRBJ1-5	CAGSQGTGSQPQHF	TGCGCCGGCAGCCAAGGGACAGGGAGTCAGCCCCAGCATTTT
-	-	TRBV9	TRBJ2-5	CASSNRDQETQYF	TGTGCCAGCAGCAACCGGGATCAAGAGACCCAGTACTTC
-	TRBD1	TRBV10-3	TRBJ2-7	CAISGTGTGPDNLRSYEQYF	TGTGCCATCAGTGGAACCGGGACAGGGCCAGACAACCTACGCTCCTACGAGCAGTACTTC
-	TRBD1	TRBV19	TRBJ1-2	CASTATGRVGSNYGYTF	TGTGCCAGTACCGCGACAGGGAGGGTTGGGTCTAACTATGGCTACACCTTC
-	-	TRBV9	TRBJ2-7	CASSAPGTSYEQYF	TGTGCCAGCAGCGCCCCAGGAACCTCCTACGAGCAGTACTTC
once	-	TRBV2	TRBJ2-3	CASSPRGRADTQYF	TGTGCCAGCAGTCCCCGGGGGCGGGCAGATACGCAGTATTTT
-	-	TRBV5-5	TRBJ2-7	CASSLVFVRAYEQYF	TGTGCCAGCAGCTTGGTTTTTGTCAGGGCCTACGAGCAGTACTTC